One sample yielded the 24 T cell receptor beta chains listed below, sequenced in a study of identical twins. TCRdb re-analysed the 5' RACE reads in MiXCR, keeping a single row per CDR3 protein. The repertoire has approximately 410,000 distinct CDR3 sequences, about 18% of them found once; the top ten carry roughly 12%. Sequences were obtained from naive T cells sorted from blood. Every receptor here comes from a man in his forties or fifties in good health.

This clonotype was picked up a small number of times. This chain joins TRBV20-1 and TRBJ2-5; D not certain. This CDR3 has 17 residues. Germline CDR1 reads DFQATT; CDR2 reads SNEGSKA (reference sequence). V lost 4 bases, J lost 1 base, and 22 bases lay in between. As DNA, the CDR3 is TGCAGTGCTACTCCTACCCAAGGACGAAACCTCCAAGAGACCCAGTACTTC. As protein: CSATPTQGRNLQETQYF.

The chain combines TRBV11-1 with TRBJ1-4, with D unresolved. Trimming pared 2 bases from V and 0 bases from J, leaving 13 bases between. Germline assignment: CDR1 SGHAT and CDR2 FQDESV (reference sequence). This CDR3 has 17 residues. The CDR3 DNA follows: TGTGCCAGCAGCTTACTCGACCCGGCAGCAACTAATGAAAAACTGTTTTTT. Translated: CASSLLDPAATNEKLFF.

This clonotype came up many times. The V and J genes are TRBV11-2 and TRBJ2-2; tentatively, D is TRBD1 or TRBD2 (5 bases each). The CDR3 length is 12 residues. V was clipped by 1 base and J by 9 bases, with 6 bases between them. From germline, CDR1 is SGHAT and CDR2 FQNNGV. CDR3 region: CASSLGGRELFF. The CDR3 coding sequence is TGTGCCAGCAGCTTAGGGGGACGGGAGCTGTTTTTT. Drawing the rest from reference TRBV11-2 and TRBJ2-2, the complete variable domain is EAGVAQSPRYKIIEKRQSVAFWCNPISGHATLYWYQQILGQGPKLLIQFQNNGVVDDSQLPKDRFSAERLKGVDSTLKIQPAKLEDSAVYLCASSLGGRELFFGEGSRLTVL.

This clonotype was seen at least ten times. The gene calls are TRBV24-1 and TRBJ2-1, with D possibly TRBD2 on 7 matching bases. This CDR3 spans 14 amino acids. Germline assignment: CDR1 KGHDR and CDR2 SFDVKD. The V gene lost 6 bases and the J gene lost 5 bases, with 13 bases spanning the gap. CDR3 region: CATSPQGGDNEQFF. The CDR3 region has the DNA TGTGCCACCAGTCCACAGGGAGGGGACAATGAGCAGTTCTTC.

This clonotype turned up a few times. The J gene is TRBJ2-1, the V gene TRBV15; 8 bases line up with TRBD2. The V segment lost 2 bases and the J segment 8 bases; nucleotides outside the gene matches: 11. The CDR3 has 16 residues. Germline assignment: CDR1 LNHNV and CDR2 YYDKDF (reference sequence). The CDR3 protein is CATSRTPGLGPDEQFF. In DNA form, the CDR3 reads TGTGCCACCAGCAGAACACCGGGACTAGGACCCGATGAGCAGTTCTTC.

This clonotype was recorded a few times. This chain connects TRBV29-1 to TRBJ2-1, with TRBD2 identical over 13 bases. Germline CDR1 reads SQVTM; CDR2 reads ANQGSEA. V lost 5 bases to trimming and J lost 7 bases; unmatched junction nucleotides: 8. The CDR3 covers 15 residues. CDR3 sequence: CSVWTSGSSGNEQFF. As DNA, the CDR3 is TGCAGCGTTTGGACTAGCGGGAGTTCCGGGAATGAGCAGTTCTTC.

This clonotype appeared a few times. The chain employs TRBV20-1 and TRBJ2-5; TRBD2 aligns across 7 bases. The CDR3 extends over 13 amino acids. V gave up 3 bases and J gave up 2 bases; unmatched junction bases: 3. The germline V gene has CDR1 DFQATT and CDR2 SNEGSKA (reference sequence). The CDR3 DNA follows: TGCAGTGCTAGCTCGCGGGGGCAAGAGACCCAGTACTTC. It specifies CSASSRGQETQYF.

The V and J genes are TRBV20-1 and TRBJ1-1, with unresolved D. The V end was cut by 2 bases, the J end by 4 bases, with 8 bases between. The CDR3 is 12 amino acids. CDR1 is DFQATT and CDR2 is SNEGSKA in the germline V gene (reference sequence). The CDR3 sequence: CSARRQATEAFF. CDR3 coding DNA: TGCAGTGCTAGAAGGCAGGCCACTGAAGCTTTCTTT.

A few counts support this clonotype. The chain couples TRBV10-3 to TRBJ2-7, with 8 bases that match TRBD1. CDR1 and CDR2 (germline): ENHRY, SYGVKD. CDR3 length: 14 amino acids. V gave up 6 bases and J gave up 4 bases; unmatched junction bases: 8. CDR3 in amino acids: CAIREDRGSYEQYF. CDR3 nucleotides: TGTGCCATCAGGGAAGACAGGGGATCGTACGAGCAGTACTTC.

This clonotype was observed a handful of times. The chain has TRBV3-1 and TRBJ2-3, with 9 bases that match TRBD2. From germline, CDR1 is LGHDT and CDR2 YNNKEL (reference sequence). This CDR3 has 15 residues. J gave up 3 bases and V 0 bases, and 1 base lay outside the gene matches. CDR3 region: CASSQESGRTDTQYF. The CDR3 coding sequence is TGTGCCAGCAGCCAAGAAAGCGGGAGGACAGATACGCAGTATTTT.

This clonotype was picked up a small number of times. The chain joins TRBV7-2 to TRBJ2-6, with D tentatively TRBD1 or TRBD2 (6 bases each). The CDR3 is 17 residues long. Trimming took 7 bases from V and 0 from J, leaving 16 bases between them. Germline CDR1 and CDR2: SGHTA and FQGNSA. CDR3 in DNA: TGTGCCAGCATCCGACAGGAGGGGCTCTCTGGGGCCAACGTCCTGACTTTC. It encodes CASIRQEGLSGANVLTF.

This clonotype was counted many times. The rearrangement uses TRBV5-5 and TRBJ2-7; D gene unclear. Germline CDR1 and CDR2: SGHKS and YYEKEE (reference sequence). This CDR3 comprises 14 residues. V lost 0 bases, J lost 6 bases, and 13 bases lay in between. The chain's CDR3 is CASSLEIGTLEQYF. DNA for the CDR3: TGTGCCAGCAGCTTGGAGATCGGTACACTCGAGCAGTACTTC.

The chain carries TRBV6-1 and TRBJ1-4; 9 nucleotides line up with TRBD1. The CDR3 sequence is 14 residues long. The J segment lost 5 bases and the V segment lost 6 bases, leaving 4 bases of the junction unmatched. From germline, CDR1 is MNHNS and CDR2 SASEGT. The CDR3 is CASRPTGGNEKLFF. The CDR3, as DNA: TGTGCCAGCAGACCGACAGGGGGGAATGAAAAACTGTTTTTT.

This clonotype showed up many times. The rearrangement links TRBV12-3 or TRBV12-4 to TRBJ2-1; maybe TRBD2 (5 bases). The V gene lost 5 bases and the J gene lost 4 bases, with 12 bases spanning the gap. CDR3 length: 14 residues. In nucleotides, the CDR3 is TGTGCCAGCAGTCCCGGGATGACTTACAATGAGCAGTTCTTC. Protein sequence: CASSPGMTYNEQFF.

In this sample, this clonotype turned up many times. The V gene is TRBV6-2 or TRBV6-3, the J gene TRBJ1-5; D is ambiguous. Germline assignment: CDR1 MNHEY and CDR2 SVGEGT. The CDR3 extends over 12 amino acids. V lost 5 bases, J lost 3 bases, and 5 bases lay in between. The CDR3 here is CASSLPNQPQHF. The CDR3 DNA sequence: TGTGCCAGCAGTCTGCCCAATCAGCCCCAGCATTTT.

This clonotype was counted only a few times. This chain uses TRBV6-2 or TRBV6-3 with TRBJ1-5, with TRBD1 matching 7 bases. The germline V gene encodes CDR1 MNHEY and CDR2 SVGEGT. The CDR3 covers 15 residues. The trim removed 6 bases at V and 1 base at J, leaving 6 bases unmatched. The CDR3 DNA sequence: TGTGCCAGCAGCCGGGACAGTAGGAGCAATCAGCCCCAGCATTTT. Amino acids: CASSRDSRSNQPQHF.

In its sample, this clonotype was seen a few times. The chain is built from TRBV6-1 and TRBJ2-3; no firm D call. The CDR3 contains 13 residues. Germline CDR1 MNHNS, CDR2 SASEGT. Trimming removed 5 bases at V and 6 bases at J, with 12 bases between. The CDR3 region is CASSPLGPDTQYF. CDR3 sequence (DNA): TGTGCCAGCAGTCCCCTGGGTCCCGATACGCAGTATTTT.

The chain combines TRBV11-2 with TRBJ2-5, with 9 bases that match TRBD2. The germline gives CDR1 SGHAT, CDR2 FQNNGV. This CDR3 has 15 amino acids. Trimming removed 4 bases from V and 0 bases from J; junction bases left unmatched: 3. DNA of the CDR3: TGTGCCAGCAGCTCCAGCGGGAGGCACCAAGAGACCCAGTACTTC. Protein sequence: CASSSSGRHQETQYF. The entire variable domain, with the rest obtained from reference TRBV11-2 and TRBJ2-5, is as follows: EAGVAQSPRYKIIEKRQSVAFWCNPISGHATLYWYQQILGQGPKLLIQFQNNGVVDDSQLPKDRFSAERLKGVDSTLKIQPAKLEDSAVYLCASSSSGRHQETQYFGPGTRLLVL.

Regarding this clonotype: This may be a read error, as it is one base from a much larger clone. The V gene is TRBV24-1, the J gene TRBJ2-3; D unresolved. The V end was cut by 0 bases, the J end by 4 bases, with 7 bases between. Per the germline V gene, CDR1 is KGHDR and CDR2 is SFDVKD. This CDR3 comprises 14 residues. CDR3 DNA: TGTGCCACCAGTGATTTGAAGGATCCAGATACGCAGTATTTT. It translates to CATSDLKDPDTQYF.

The genes are TRBV4-3 and TRBJ1-5; D is unclear. With 3 bases removed from V and 0 bases from J, the gap between germline ends came to 9 bases. The CDR3 consists of 15 residues. The V gene's germline CDR1 is LGHNA and CDR2 YSLEER. The CDR3: CASSQSIYSNQPQHF. In DNA form, the CDR3 reads TGCGCCAGCAGCCAGAGTATTTATAGCAATCAGCCCCAGCATTTT.

This clonotype has a handful of counts. This likely comes from a read error, as the CDR3 has no conserved phenylalanine or tryptophan at its end. The rearrangement joins TRBV29-1 to TRBJ2-2; no clear D. The germline V gene encodes CDR1 SQVTM and CDR2 ANQGSEA. The CDR3 is 14 amino acids. Trimming stripped 7 bases from V and 1 base from J, with 13 bases between. The DNA of the CDR3 is TGCAGCGGAGGTGACATTAAGAACACCGGGGAGCTGTTTTTA. It translates to CSGGDIKNTGELFL.

This clonotype was observed a handful of times. In DNA form, the CDR3 reads TGTGCCAGTAGTATTCTGGGCGGCAATCAGCCCCAGCATTTT. Translation: CASSILGGNQPQHF. The chain couples TRBV19 to TRBJ1-5, with unresolved D. This CDR3 is built from 14 residues. V lost 3 bases and J lost 2, with 8 bases in between. The germline V gene has CDR1 LNHDA and CDR2 SQIVND (reference sequence). Full variable domain (missing parts from reference TRBV19 and TRBJ1-5): DGGITQSPKYLFRKEGQNVTLSCEQNLNHDAMYWYRQDPGQGLRLIYYSQIVNDFQKGDIAEGYSVSREKKESFPLTVTSAQKNPTAFYLCASSILGGNQPQHFGDGTRLSIL.

This clonotype was recorded many times. J is TRBJ2-1 and V is TRBV7-9; D may be TRBD1 or TRBD2 (5 bases each). This CDR3 region has 16 residues. With 5 bases removed from V and 0 bases from J, the gap between germline ends came to 14 bases. Germline loops: CDR1 SEHNR, CDR2 FQNEAQ (reference sequence). The CDR3 sequence: CASSPVWGSSYNEQFF. CDR3 in DNA: TGTGCCAGCAGCCCGGTGTGGGGGAGCTCCTACAATGAGCAGTTCTTC.

The J gene is TRBJ2-6, the V gene TRBV15, with D perhaps TRBD2 (6 bases). The CDR3 is 15 residues long. V was pared by 8 bases and J by 0 bases, with 11 bases between. In germline, CDR1 is LNHNV, CDR2 YYDKDF (reference sequence). CDR3 nucleotides: TGTGCCACCGAGAGGAGGGCCTCTGGGGCCAACGTCCTGACTTTC. Translation gives CATERRASGANVLTF.